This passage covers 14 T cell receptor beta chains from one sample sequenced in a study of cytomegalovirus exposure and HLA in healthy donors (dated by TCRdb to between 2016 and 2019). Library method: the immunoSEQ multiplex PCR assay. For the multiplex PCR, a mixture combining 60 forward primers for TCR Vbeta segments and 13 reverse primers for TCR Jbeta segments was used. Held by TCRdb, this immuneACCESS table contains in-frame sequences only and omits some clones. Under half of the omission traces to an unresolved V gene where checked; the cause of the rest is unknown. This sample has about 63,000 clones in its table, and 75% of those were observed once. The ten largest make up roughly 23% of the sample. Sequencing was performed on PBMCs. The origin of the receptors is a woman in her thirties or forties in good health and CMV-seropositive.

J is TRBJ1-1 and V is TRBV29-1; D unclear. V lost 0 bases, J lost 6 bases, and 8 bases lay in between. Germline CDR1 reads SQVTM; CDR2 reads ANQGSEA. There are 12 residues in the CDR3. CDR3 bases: TGCAGCGTTGAAGATCCCTCCGCTGAAGCTTTCTTT. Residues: CSVEDPSAEAFF.

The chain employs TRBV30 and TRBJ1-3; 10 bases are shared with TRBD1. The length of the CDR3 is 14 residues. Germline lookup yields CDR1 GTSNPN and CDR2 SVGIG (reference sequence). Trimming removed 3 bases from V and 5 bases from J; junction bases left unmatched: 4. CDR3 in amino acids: CAWRTGGSRNTIYF. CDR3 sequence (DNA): TGTGCCTGGAGGACAGGGGGCAGTAGAAACACCATATATTTT.

This CDR3 reads CASQAGSRYGYTF. CDR3 DNA: TGTGCCAGTCAAGCCGGTTCGAGATATGGCTACACCTTC. V and J are TRBV19 and TRBJ1-2; D gene uncertain. Between the trimmed V and J ends, which lost 8 bases and 5 bases, there was a span of 15 bases. Germline CDR1 reads LNHDA; CDR2 reads SQIVND (reference sequence). CDR3 length: 13 residues.

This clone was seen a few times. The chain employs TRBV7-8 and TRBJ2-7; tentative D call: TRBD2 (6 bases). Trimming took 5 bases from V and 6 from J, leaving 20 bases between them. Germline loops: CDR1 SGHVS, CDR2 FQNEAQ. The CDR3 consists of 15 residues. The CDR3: CASSRTRDSALEQYF. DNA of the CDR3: TGTGCCAGCAGCCGAACCCGGGACTCCGCCCTCGAGCAGTACTTC. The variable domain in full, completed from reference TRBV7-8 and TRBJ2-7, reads GAGVSQSPRYKVAKRGQDVALRCDPISGHVSLFWYQQALGQGPEFLTYFQNEAQLDKSGLPSDRFFAERPEGSVSTLKIQRTQQEDSAVYLCASSRTRDSALEQYFGPGTRLTVT.

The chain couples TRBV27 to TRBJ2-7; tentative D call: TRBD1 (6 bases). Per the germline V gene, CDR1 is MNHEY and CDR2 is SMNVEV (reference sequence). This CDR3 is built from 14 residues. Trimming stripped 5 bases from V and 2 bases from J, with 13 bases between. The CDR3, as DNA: TGTGCCAGCAGTGCGACAGGTACCACCTACGAGCAGTACTTC. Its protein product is CASSATGTTYEQYF.

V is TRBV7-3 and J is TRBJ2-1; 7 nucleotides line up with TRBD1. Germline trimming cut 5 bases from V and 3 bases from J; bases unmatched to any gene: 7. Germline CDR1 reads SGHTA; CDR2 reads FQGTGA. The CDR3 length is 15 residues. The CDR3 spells CASSLSGGNYNEQFF. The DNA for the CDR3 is TGTGCCAGCAGCCTATCAGGGGGTAACTACAATGAGCAGTTCTTC.

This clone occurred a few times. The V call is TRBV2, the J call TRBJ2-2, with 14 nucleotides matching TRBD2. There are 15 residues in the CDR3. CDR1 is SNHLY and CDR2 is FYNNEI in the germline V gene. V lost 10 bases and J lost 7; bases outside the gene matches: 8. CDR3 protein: CATSGLAGEGGELFF. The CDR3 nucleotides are TGTGCCACCTCGGGACTAGCGGGGGAAGGCGGGGAGCTGTTTTTT.

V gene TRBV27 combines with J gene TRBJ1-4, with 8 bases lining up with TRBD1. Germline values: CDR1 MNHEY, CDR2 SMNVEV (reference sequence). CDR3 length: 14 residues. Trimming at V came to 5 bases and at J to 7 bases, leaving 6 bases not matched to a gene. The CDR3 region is CASSAGGAGEKLFF. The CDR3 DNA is TGTGCCAGCAGTGCAGGGGGCGCCGGTGAAAAACTGTTTTTT. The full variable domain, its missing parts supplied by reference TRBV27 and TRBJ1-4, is EAQVTQNPRYLITVTGKKLTVTCSQNMNHEYMSWYRQDPGLGLRQIYYSMNVEVTDKGDVPEGYKVSRKEKRNFPLILESPSPNQTSLYFCASSAGGAGEKLFFGSGTQLSVL.

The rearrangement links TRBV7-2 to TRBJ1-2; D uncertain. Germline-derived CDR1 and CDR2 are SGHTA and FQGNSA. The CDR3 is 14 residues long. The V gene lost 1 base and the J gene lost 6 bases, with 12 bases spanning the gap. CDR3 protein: CASSLEARQNGYTF. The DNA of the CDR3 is TGTGCCAGCAGCTTAGAAGCCAGGCAGAATGGCTACACCTTC.

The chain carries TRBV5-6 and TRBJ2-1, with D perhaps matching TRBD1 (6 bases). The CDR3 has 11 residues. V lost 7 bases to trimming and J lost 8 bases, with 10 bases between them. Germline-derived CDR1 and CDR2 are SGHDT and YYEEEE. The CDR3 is CASLQGYEQFF. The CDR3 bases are TGTGCCAGCCTACAGGGCTATGAGCAGTTCTTC.

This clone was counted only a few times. In DNA form, the CDR3 reads TGTGCCATCAGTGAGTCCCCCGAGACCGGGGAGCTGTTTTTT. This translates into CAISESPETGELFF. The rearrangement links TRBV10-3 to TRBJ2-2; no definite D call. The V and J ends lost 0 bases and 5 bases respectively, with 7 bases between them. The CDR3 has 14 residues. Germline assignment: CDR1 ENHRY and CDR2 SYGVKD.

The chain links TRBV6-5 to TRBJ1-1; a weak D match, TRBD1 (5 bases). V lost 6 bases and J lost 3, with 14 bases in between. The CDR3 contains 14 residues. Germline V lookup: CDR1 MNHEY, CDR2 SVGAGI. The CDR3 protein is CASRTPGLHTEAFF. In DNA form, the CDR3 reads TGTGCCAGCAGAACACCGGGACTCCACACTGAAGCTTTCTTT.

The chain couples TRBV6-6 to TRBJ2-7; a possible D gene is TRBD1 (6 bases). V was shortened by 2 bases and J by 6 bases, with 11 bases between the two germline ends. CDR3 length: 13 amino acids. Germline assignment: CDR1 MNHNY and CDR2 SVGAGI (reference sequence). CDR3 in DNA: TGTGCCAGCAGTTACGGTGGGGGCGGCGAGCAGTACTTC. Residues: CASSYGGGGEQYF.

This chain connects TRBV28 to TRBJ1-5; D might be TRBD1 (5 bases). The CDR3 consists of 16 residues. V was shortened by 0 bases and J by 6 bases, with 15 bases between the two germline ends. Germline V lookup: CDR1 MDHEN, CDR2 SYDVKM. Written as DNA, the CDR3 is TGTGCCAGCAGTTTATGGGGAGGGACCATAAGTCAGCCCCAGCATTTT. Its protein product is CASSLWGGTISQPQHF.